The following is a T cell receptor beta chain sequence with its context. Per the original data handling: It was from reference gene primer amplification that nucleated cell counts were estimated. Profiling relied on immunoSEQ multiplex PCR, and the TCRdb table lists in-frame clones only, not all of them. V and J calls and clone size are those listed in that table; D and trimming were worked out from the DNA. The sample lists 350,000 to 450,000 clones, 85% occurring once. These data are taken from a study of blood T cell repertoires in COVID-19. The CDR3 runs to 14 residues. Deletions cut 5 bases from V and 6 bases from J, with 16 bases between. CDR1 and CDR2 (germline): MNHEY, SMNVEV (reference sequence).

Sample: peripheral blood. The rearrangement links TRBV27 to TRBJ1-1, with a possible D match to TRBD1 (5 bases). The receptor was derived from a woman between 18 and 29 years old with acute or convalescent COVID-19. In nucleotides, the CDR3 is TGTGCCAGCAGTGTAAGGGGTCAGGCCGCTGAAGCTTTCTTT. It translates to CASSVRGQAAEAFF.